Here is one T cell receptor beta chain with its context. Data came from immunoSEQ multiplex PCR; TCRdb stores just in-frame clones and leaves some out. The data contain approximately 41,000 clones, over 75% of them seen just once; the ten biggest clones take up 39%. These data are taken from a study of blood T cell repertoires in COVID-19. This clonotype originated in a man aged 40-49 years with active or convalescent COVID-19. Sample: peripheral blood.

For the CDR3, the DNA is TGCGCCAGCAGCTTGGTTTCAGGGGTAAACGAGCAGTACTTC. Amino acids: CASSLVSGVNEQYF. The chain has TRBV5-1 and TRBJ2-7, with a possible D match to TRBD1 (6 bases). Trimming took off 0 bases at V and 5 bases at J, with 12 bases between the two ends. The V gene's germline CDR1 is SGHRS and CDR2 YFSETQ. The CDR3 has 14 amino acids.